One T cell receptor (beta chain) is described in this entry. Its antigen is not identified. Trimming cost V 4 bases and J 2 bases; bases outside gene matches: 3. Germline-derived CDR1 and CDR2 are SGHNT and YYREEE (reference sequence). The length of the CDR3 is 14 residues. This entry belongs to a study of T cell responses to AZD1222 COVID-19 vaccine. Study-level information: Researchers grouped second doses given at about 4 or about 12 weeks into one pool.

Profiled with immunoSEQ multiplex PCR; TCRdb holds only in-frame clones, not every one. The sample lists around 110,000 clones, roughly 84% seen once, with approximately 7.5% in the top ten. Study results and caveats: Most donors were white British, females outnumbered males, and clonal diversity was possibly underestimated. Increases in Spike-specific TCR breadth and depth were seen after two AZD1222 doses. Among AZD1222 vaccinees, only six were seropositive at baseline.

The source of this sequence is an adult in good health. This chain links TRBV5-4 with TRBJ1-3; 7 bases line up with TRBD1. Sequenced here: peripheral blood, sampled on day 0 of AZD1222 vaccination. The CDR3: CASSVQGPGNTIYF. The CDR3 DNA reads as TGTGCCAGCAGCGTACAGGGGCCTGGAAACACCATATATTTT.